This T cell receptor beta chain was retrieved from a study of T cells after yellow fever vaccination. The TCR cDNA carried a universal primer site and UMIs from 5'RACE template switching. TCRdb reprocessed the 5' RACE reads via MiXCR and lists one record per CDR3 protein. The data show some 110,000 distinct CDR3 sequences, under 9% seen once. Regarding the study as a whole: Booster samples showed a return of most primary-vaccination clones (around 95% CD4, 80% to 90% CD8). It was a weaker secondary response, yet one that peaked faster, at day 5 versus 15.

Trimming stripped 9 bases from V and 2 bases from J, with 18 bases between. The CDR3 is 15 amino acids. CDR1 SGHTS and CDR2 YDEGEE come from the germline V gene. As regards this clonotype: Its antigen is still unknown.

Specimen: CD8+ T cells sorted from PBMCs, collected 45 days after the yellow fever booster vaccination. The V and J genes are TRBV5-8 and TRBJ1-5; D is ambiguous. The source of this sequence is a man younger than 45 who received the YFV17D yellow fever vaccine. In DNA form, the CDR3 reads TGTGCCACCACCCGCGGAGAGTTAGGCAATCAGCCCCAGCATTTT. Protein sequence: CATTRGELGNQPQHF.